The source of this TCR beta chain is a study of cytomegalovirus exposure and HLA in healthy donors. This CDR3 has 14 residues. The germline V and J ends were trimmed by 0 bases and 5 bases, with 10 bases remaining between them. Germline V lookup: CDR1 SGHTA, CDR2 FQGNSA. PCR was performed using 60 Vbeta and 13 Jbeta primers. Repertoires were generated with immunoSEQ multiplex PCR, while TCRdb's copy carries only in-frame clones and drops some. This sample has fewer than 250,000 clones, with 60% to 80% found just once. The sequenced sample was PBMCs. This receptor was identified in a woman aged 25 to 39 in good health and CMV-seropositive. The chain links TRBV7-2 to TRBJ2-5; possibly TRBD2 for D (6 bases). This CDR3 reads CASSLAGGWETQYF. The CDR3 DNA reads TGTGCCAGCAGCTTAGCGGGAGGTTGGGAGACCCAGTACTTC.